These T cell receptor beta chains were read from a single sample in a study of shared clonotypes between healthy human individuals. TCRdb's table, derived via immunoSEQ multiplex PCR, lists solely in-frame clones and lacks some. The sample records nearly 2 million clones, approximately 95% being singletons. Sequencing input: naive CD8+ T cells sorted from blood. The source of these receptors is a man younger than 35 in good health. CDR3s leave out the opening cysteine and the closing phenylalanine or tryptophan. Some rows have no size entry. The others give once, few or many, or a class for an expanded clone.

>TRBJ2-1|-|TRBV29-1
SVEDSGQGLFNEQF
>TRBJ2-1|-|TRBV11-2
ASSLGSFGEQF
>TRBJ1-1|-|TRBV5-1
ASSFPENTEAF
>TRBJ2-7|-|TRBV4-1
ASSQSPRVTYEQY
>TRBJ2-1|-|TRBV27
ASSLEYGQGHNEQF
>TRBJ1-6|few|TRBV7-9
ASSFGGLNSPLH
>TRBJ2-1|-|TRBV27
ASTTLQVSSHSYNEQF
>TRBJ1-3|-|TRBV6-1
ASSENGLGNTIY
>TRBJ2-7|-|TRBV4-1
ASSPPGLAGVNYEQY
>TRBJ2-7|-|TRBV27
ASSDGYEQY